This is a list of T cell receptor beta chains from one sample in a study of T cells expressing NK-cell markers. After re-calling the 5' RACE reads, TCRdb lists one entry per CDR3 protein, DNA absent. The sample yields some 110,000 distinct CDR3 sequences, of which the top ten take up roughly 18%. Sequenced material: blood T cells: a sorted CD56 or NKG2C T cell subset, CD4+ or CD8+ T cells, or bulk PBMC T cells (not recorded which). These receptors all come from a woman between 18 and 69 years old in good health. Each CDR3 is given with its conserved first and last residue.

j_call	v_call	cdr3_length	cdr3_aa
TRBJ2-1	TRBV24-1	17	CATSEPLAGDSYNEQFF
TRBJ2-7	TRBV7-2	16	CASSAEGREGTYEQYF
TRBJ1-1	TRBV9	17	CASSDGDRGNMNTEAFF
TRBJ2-1	TRBV6-1	14	CASSLTTGYNEQFF
TRBJ2-1	TRBV4-3	15	CASSQDRSSYNEQFF
TRBJ1-4	TRBV24-1	16	CATSDSQTGANEKLFF
TRBJ2-1	TRBV6-1	16	CASSEEAGGSYNEQFF
TRBJ1-1	TRBV19	15	CASSIMGGVNTEAFF
TRBJ2-1	TRBV7-9	15	CASSFPGSSYNEQFF
TRBJ2-7	TRBV29-1	13	CSVGARGKNEQYF
TRBJ2-3	TRBV6-1	17	CASTPALTGRAGDTQYF
TRBJ1-2	TRBV30	11	CASPGQTGYTF
TRBJ1-5	TRBV27	16	CASSLSYRGLNQPQHF
TRBJ2-1	TRBV6-2/TRBV6-3	15	CASSGTRWDYNEQFF
TRBJ2-7	TRBV7-9	14	CASSLVPAPYEQYF
TRBJ2-1	TRBV12-3/TRBV12-4	15	CASNSRRSSYNEQFF
TRBJ2-2	TRBV24-1	16	CATSDSSGSNTGELFF
TRBJ2-1	TRBV4-3	16	CASSQDRGSLYNEQFF
TRBJ2-1	TRBV20-1	17	CSAWTSGSRSAYNEQFF
TRBJ2-1	TRBV7-8	16	CASSLDPANSYNEQFF
TRBJ1-1	TRBV29-1	14	CSVPPQGAGTEAFF
TRBJ2-3	TRBV25-1	16	CASSEWARVSTDTQYF
TRBJ2-1	TRBV7-9	11	CASSTDLEQFF
TRBJ1-1	TRBV9	15	CASSVEAGMNTEAFF
TRBJ2-7	TRBV30	12	CAWSGGQPRQYF
TRBJ2-2	TRBV9	18	CASSVAFNSGANTGELFF
TRBJ2-3	TRBV19	11	CASSPGDTQYF
TRBJ2-7	TRBV19	15	CASSTSGRSSYEQYF
TRBJ2-7	TRBV5-1	16	CASSPHPTATNYEQYF
TRBJ2-3	TRBV18	14	CASSPTDYPGTQYF
TRBJ2-2	TRBV20-1	12	CSARRGSGELFF
TRBJ1-4	TRBV15	14	CATSVGWANEKLFF
TRBJ2-5	TRBV9	17	CASSGPPGRGGPETQYF
TRBJ2-1	TRBV7-9	16	CASSPWLAGVPNEQFF
TRBJ2-5	TRBV12-3/TRBV12-4	15	CASSPARGGVETQYF
TRBJ2-7	TRBV12-3/TRBV12-4	13	CASSPASTYEQYF
TRBJ1-2	TRBV11-2	13	CASSSEGSYGYTF
TRBJ1-2	TRBV12-3/TRBV12-4	11	CATPQEGGYTF
TRBJ1-1	TRBV7-9	14	CASSAQGGNTEAFF
TRBJ2-5	TRBV6-2/TRBV6-3	15	CASSRPVDGQETQYF
TRBJ2-5	TRBV20-1	14	CSARLSTPAETQYF
TRBJ2-7	TRBV7-9	14	CASSLAPGAYEQYF
TRBJ1-5	TRBV20-1	14	CSARDGRTTQPQHF
TRBJ2-3	TRBV5-4	14	CASSFFRGTDTQYF
TRBJ2-4	TRBV19	15	CASGPGILAKNIQYF
TRBJ2-7	TRBV7-9	17	CASSSRTSGAVLYEQYF